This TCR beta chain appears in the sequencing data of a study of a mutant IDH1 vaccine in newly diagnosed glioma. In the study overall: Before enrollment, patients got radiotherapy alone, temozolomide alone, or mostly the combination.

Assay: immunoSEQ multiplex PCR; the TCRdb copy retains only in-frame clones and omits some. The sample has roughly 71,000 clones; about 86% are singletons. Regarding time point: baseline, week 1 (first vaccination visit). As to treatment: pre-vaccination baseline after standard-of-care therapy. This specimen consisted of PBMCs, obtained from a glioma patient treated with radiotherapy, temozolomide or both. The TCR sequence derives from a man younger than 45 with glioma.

CDR3: CASSSEPSDWTGKDSEQYF. The CDR3 nucleotides are TGTGCCAGCAGCTCAGAGCCCTCGGATTGGACAGGGAAGGACTCCGAGCAGTACTTC. The V and J genes are TRBV7-8 and TRBJ2-7; 8 bases match TRBD1. The CDR3 has 19 residues. Germline-derived CDR1 and CDR2 are SGHVS and FQNEAQ. The junction had 23 bases not matched to a gene; V was cut back by 4 bases and J by 6 bases.